Shown below are 2 T cell receptor beta chains from a single sample sequenced in a study of blood T cells in healthy people across ages. The second PCR ran about 7 to 12 cycles with a sample-barcoded 5' primer and J-beta primers. TCRdb ran MiXCR on the 5' RACE reads and lists one entry per CDR3 protein. Found here are about 2 million distinct CDR3 sequences, about 49% of them singletons; the top ten hold over 2%. The sample consisted of blood. All receptors come from a woman aged 40 to 50 in good health.

Worth noting for this clonotype: A much larger clone differs from this one at a single base, so this may be a read error. The rearrangement links TRBV5-1 to TRBJ1-6, with D possibly TRBD1 on 5 matching bases. Trimming cost V 5 bases and J 5 bases, with 11 bases left between them. This CDR3 is 14 amino acids long. Germline loops: CDR1 SGHRS, CDR2 YFSETQ. CDR3 bases: TGCGCCAGCAGTCGGGCAGGGAATAATTCACCCCTCCACTTT. Translating it yields CASSRAGNNSPLHF.

This clonotype was counted between two and nine times. The V gene is TRBV20-1, the J gene TRBJ1-6; D gene uncertain. This CDR3 spans 15 amino acids. V dropped 1 base and J dropped 2 bases, with 9 bases sitting between them. Germline assignment: CDR1 DFQATT and CDR2 SNEGSKA (reference sequence). The CDR3 loop reads CSARVAGTYNSPLHF. Here the CDR3 DNA reads TGCAGTGCTAGAGTGGCAGGAACCTATAATTCACCCCTCCACTTT.